The 6 T cell receptor beta chains reported below all come from one sample, sequenced in a study of T cells in narcolepsy. Clones were sequenced by immunoSEQ multiplex PCR, and TCRdb holds only the in-frame ones, with some missing. This table has 25,000 to 40,000 clones, roughly 90% appearing once. The sample taken for sequencing was CD45RA- memory CD4+ T cells from PBMCs. Every receptor here comes from a human donor with narcolepsy.

This chain joins TRBV7-2 and TRBJ1-5; perhaps TRBD1 as D (5 bases). This CDR3 is 14 amino acids long. Germline CDR1 reads SGHTA; CDR2 reads FQGNSA. Trimming pared 2 bases from V and 7 bases from J, leaving 12 bases between. CDR3 loop: CASSLSGGEQPQHF. The CDR3 DNA is TGTGCCAGCAGCTTAAGTGGGGGGGAGCAGCCCCAGCATTTT.

This clone was observed a single time. This chain joins TRBV5-1 and TRBJ2-5; 8 bases agree with TRBD2. CDR3 length: 17 amino acids. The germline V gene encodes CDR1 SGHRS and CDR2 YFSETQ. Trimming at V came to 1 base and at J to 3 bases, leaving 11 bases not matched to a gene. The CDR3 DNA reads TGCGCCAGCAGCTTGCGATTTAGCACTAGCGGAAAAGAGACCCAGTACTTC. Amino acids: CASSLRFSTSGKETQYF.

V usage is TRBV6-1 and J usage is TRBJ2-5; 8 bases fit TRBD2. The CDR3 is 14 residues long. Germline V gene lookup returns CDR1 MNHNS and CDR2 SASEGT. V gave up 6 bases and J gave up 5 bases; unmatched junction bases: 8. DNA of the CDR3: TGTGCCAGCAGCCCAGGGACTAGTAGGGAGACCCAGTACTTC. Its translation is CASSPGTSRETQYF.

The rearrangement joins TRBV5-1 to TRBJ2-5; D may be TRBD1 or TRBD2 (6 bases each). Per the germline V gene, CDR1 is SGHRS and CDR2 is YFSETQ. This CDR3 has 16 amino acids. Deletions cut 4 bases from V and 5 bases from J, with 21 bases between. The CDR3 DNA follows: TGCGCCAGCAGCCAGGAACCCTCGGCCGGGGGCGAGACCCAGTACTTC. The encoded protein is CASSQEPSAGGETQYF.

The chain joins TRBV6-5 to TRBJ1-1; the D gene is possibly TRBD1 (5 bases). V was shortened by 4 bases and J by 4 bases, with 10 bases between the two germline ends. CDR1 is MNHEY, CDR2 SVGAGI, per germline. The CDR3 has 13 residues. The CDR3 protein is CASSLGPRTEAFF. CDR3 in DNA: TGTGCCAGCAGTTTGGGACCACGCACTGAAGCTTTCTTT.

This sequence joins TRBV6-6 and TRBJ1-4; D remains ambiguous. The V gene's germline CDR1 is MNHNY and CDR2 SVGAGI (reference sequence). The CDR3 loop spans 14 amino acids. Trimming left V 2 bases short and J 6 bases short, with 10 bases between. The CDR3 DNA follows: TGTGCCAGCAGTTACGGTGGGGTGGATGAAAAACTGTTTTTT. Translated, it gives CASSYGGVDEKLFF.